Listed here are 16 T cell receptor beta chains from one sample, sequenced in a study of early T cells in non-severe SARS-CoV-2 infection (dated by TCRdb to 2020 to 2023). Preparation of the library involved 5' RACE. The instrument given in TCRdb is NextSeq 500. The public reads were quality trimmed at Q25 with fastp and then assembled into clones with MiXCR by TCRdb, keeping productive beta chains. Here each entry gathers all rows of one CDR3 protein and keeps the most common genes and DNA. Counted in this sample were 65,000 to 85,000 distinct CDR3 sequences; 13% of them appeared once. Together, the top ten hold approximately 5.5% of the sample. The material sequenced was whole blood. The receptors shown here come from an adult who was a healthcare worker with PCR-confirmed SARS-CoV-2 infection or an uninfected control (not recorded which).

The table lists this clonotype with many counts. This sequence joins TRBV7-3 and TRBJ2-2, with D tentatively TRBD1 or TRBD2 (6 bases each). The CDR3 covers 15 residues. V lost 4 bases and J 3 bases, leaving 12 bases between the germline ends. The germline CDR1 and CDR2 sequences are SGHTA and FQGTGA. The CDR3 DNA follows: TGTGCCAGCAGCTCCACGGGGGCGGACACCGGGGAGCTGTTTTTT. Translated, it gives CASSSTGADTGELFF.

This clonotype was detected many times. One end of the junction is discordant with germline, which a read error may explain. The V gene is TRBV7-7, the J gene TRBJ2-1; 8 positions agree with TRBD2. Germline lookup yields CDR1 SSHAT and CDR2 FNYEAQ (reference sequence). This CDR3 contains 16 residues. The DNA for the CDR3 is TGTGCTAGCAGCCTTAATAGCGGGGCCTCCTACAATGAGCAGTTCTTC. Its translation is CASSLNSGASYNEQFF. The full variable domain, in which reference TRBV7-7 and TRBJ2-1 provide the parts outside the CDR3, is GAGVSQSPRYKVTKRGQDVTLRCDPISSHATLYWYQQALGQGPEFLTYFNYEAQPDKSGLPSDRFSAERPEGSISTLTIQRTEQRDSAMYRCASSLNSGASYNEQFFGPGTRLTVL.

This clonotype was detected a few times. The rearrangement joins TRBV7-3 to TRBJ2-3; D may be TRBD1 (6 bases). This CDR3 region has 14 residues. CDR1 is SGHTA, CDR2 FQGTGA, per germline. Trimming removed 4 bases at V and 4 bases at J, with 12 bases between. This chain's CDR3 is CASSSLGAADTQYF. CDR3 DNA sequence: TGTGCCAGCAGCTCCCTGGGGGCGGCAGATACGCAGTATTTT.

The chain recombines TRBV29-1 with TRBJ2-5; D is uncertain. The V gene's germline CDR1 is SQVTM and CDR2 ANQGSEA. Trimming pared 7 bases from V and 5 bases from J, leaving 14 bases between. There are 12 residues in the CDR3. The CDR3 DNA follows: TGCAGCGCTGAGTCGCAGGAGGAGACCCAGTACTTC. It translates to CSAESQEETQYF.

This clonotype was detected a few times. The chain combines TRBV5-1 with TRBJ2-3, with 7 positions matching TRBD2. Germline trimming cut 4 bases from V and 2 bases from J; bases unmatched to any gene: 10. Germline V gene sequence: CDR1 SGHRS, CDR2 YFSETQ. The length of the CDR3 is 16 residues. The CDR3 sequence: CASSIQAGRLTDTQYF. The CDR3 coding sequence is TGCGCCAGCAGCATCCAAGCGGGGAGGCTCACAGATACGCAGTATTTT.

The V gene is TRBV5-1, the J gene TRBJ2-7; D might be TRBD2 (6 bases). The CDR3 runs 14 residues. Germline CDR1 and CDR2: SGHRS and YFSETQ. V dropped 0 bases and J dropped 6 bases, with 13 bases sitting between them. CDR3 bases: TGCGCCAGCAGCTTGGCCGTGGGGGGAAGCGAGCAGTACTTC. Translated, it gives CASSLAVGGSEQYF.

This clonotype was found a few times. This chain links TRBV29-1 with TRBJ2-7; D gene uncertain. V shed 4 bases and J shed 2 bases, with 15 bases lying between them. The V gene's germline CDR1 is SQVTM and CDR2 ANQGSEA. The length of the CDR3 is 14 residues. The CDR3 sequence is CSVGAVAETYEQYF. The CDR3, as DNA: TGCAGCGTTGGGGCGGTGGCAGAAACCTACGAGCAGTACTTC.

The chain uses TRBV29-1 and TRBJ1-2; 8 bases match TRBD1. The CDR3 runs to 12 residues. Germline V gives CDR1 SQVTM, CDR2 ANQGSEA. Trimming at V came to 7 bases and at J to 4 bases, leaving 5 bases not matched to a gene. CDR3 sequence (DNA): TGCAGCGCAGACAGGGGAGGCTATGGCTACACCTTC. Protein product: CSADRGGYGYTF.

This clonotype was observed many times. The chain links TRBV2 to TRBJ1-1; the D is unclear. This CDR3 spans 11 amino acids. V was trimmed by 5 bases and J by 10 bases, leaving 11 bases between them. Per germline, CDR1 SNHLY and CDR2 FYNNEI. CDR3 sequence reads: CASSSFEGAFF. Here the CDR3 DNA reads TGTGCCAGCAGTAGCTTTGAGGGAGCTTTCTTT. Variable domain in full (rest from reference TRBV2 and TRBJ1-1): EPEVTQTPSHQVTQMGQEVILRCVPISNHLYFYWYRQILGQKVEFLVSFYNNEISEKSEIFDDQFSVERPDGSNFTLKIRSTKLEDSAMYFCASSSFEGAFFGQGTRLTVV.

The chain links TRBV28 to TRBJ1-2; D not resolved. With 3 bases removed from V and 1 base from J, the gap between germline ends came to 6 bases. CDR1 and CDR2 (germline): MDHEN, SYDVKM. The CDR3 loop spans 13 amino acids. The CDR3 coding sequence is TGTGCCAGCAGTTTGGGCGGTAACTATGGCTACACCTTC. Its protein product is CASSLGGNYGYTF.

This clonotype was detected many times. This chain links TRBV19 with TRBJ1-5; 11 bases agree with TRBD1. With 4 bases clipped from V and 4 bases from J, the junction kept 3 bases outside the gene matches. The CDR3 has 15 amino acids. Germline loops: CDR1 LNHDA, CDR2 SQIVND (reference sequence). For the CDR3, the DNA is TGTGCCAGTAGTACCGGGACAGGGGGTAATCAGCCCCAGCATTTT. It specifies CASSTGTGGNQPQHF.

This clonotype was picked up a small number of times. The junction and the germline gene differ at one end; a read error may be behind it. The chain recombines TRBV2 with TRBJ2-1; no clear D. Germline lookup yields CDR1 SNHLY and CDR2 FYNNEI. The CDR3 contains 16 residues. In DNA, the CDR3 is TGTGCCAGCAGGGAAGGACGATTAAGCTCCTACAATGAGCAGTTCTTC. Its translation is CASREGRLSSYNEQFF.

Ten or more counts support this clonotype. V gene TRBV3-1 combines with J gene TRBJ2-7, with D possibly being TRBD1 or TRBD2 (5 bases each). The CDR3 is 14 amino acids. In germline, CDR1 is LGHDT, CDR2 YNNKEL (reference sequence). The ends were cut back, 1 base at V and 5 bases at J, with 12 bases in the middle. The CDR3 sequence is CASSQGGYLHEQYF. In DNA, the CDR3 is TGTGCCAGCAGCCAAGGGGGGTACCTTCACGAGCAGTACTTC.

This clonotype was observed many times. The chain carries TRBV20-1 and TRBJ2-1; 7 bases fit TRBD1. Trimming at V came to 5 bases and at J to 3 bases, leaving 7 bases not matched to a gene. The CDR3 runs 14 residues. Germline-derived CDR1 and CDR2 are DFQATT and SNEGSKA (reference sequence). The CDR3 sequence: CSAGLTGLYNEQFF. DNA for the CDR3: TGCAGTGCTGGGTTGACAGGGCTCTACAATGAGCAGTTCTTC.

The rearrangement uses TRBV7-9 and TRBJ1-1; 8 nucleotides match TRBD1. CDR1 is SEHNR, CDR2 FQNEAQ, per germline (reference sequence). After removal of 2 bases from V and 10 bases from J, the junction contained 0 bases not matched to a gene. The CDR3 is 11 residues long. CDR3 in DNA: TGTGCCAGCAGCTTAACAGGGGGAGCTTTCTTT. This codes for CASSLTGGAFF. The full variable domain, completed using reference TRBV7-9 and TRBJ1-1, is DTGVSQNPRHKITKRGQNVTFRCDPISEHNRLYWYRQTLGQGPEFLTYFQNEAQLEKSRLLSDRFSAERPKGSFSTLEIQRTEQGDSAMYLCASSLTGGAFFGQGTRLTVV.

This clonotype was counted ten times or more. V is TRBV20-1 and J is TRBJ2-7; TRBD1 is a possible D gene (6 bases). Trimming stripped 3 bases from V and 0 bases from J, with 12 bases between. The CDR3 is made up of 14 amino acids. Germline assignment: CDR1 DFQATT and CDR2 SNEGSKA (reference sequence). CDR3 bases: TGCAGTGCTAGGAGGACAGCCAGCTCCTACGAGCAGTACTTC. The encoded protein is CSARRTASSYEQYF.